This T cell receptor beta chain was sequenced for a study of blood T cell repertoires in COVID-19. The wider study: Acute and convalescent COVID-19 samples came from the United States, Italy and Spain. Nucleic acid was either cDNA or gDNA, and it came from T cells, B-cell-depleted T cells, or PBMCs.

The trim removed 6 bases at V and 5 bases at J, leaving 10 bases unmatched. Germline CDR1 is WNHNN and CDR2 is SYGVQD (reference sequence). This CDR3 contains 15 residues. Within the 2 weeks before study entry, each person in the exposed group met a COVID-19 case. Repertoires were generated with immunoSEQ multiplex PCR, while TCRdb's copy carries only in-frame clones and drops some. This sample has fewer than 200,000 clones; over 80% occur once, and the top ten carry roughly 3.2%. Sample: PBMCs or T cells enriched from blood (not recorded which). This TCR was recovered from a woman in her 30s who had been exposed to COVID-19. V is TRBV10-1 and J is TRBJ2-3, with 8 bases lining up with TRBD2. CDR3 residues: CASSKGLGLGDTQYF. The CDR3 nucleotides are TGCGCCAGCAGCAAGGGACTAGGGCTCGGAGATACGCAGTATTTT.